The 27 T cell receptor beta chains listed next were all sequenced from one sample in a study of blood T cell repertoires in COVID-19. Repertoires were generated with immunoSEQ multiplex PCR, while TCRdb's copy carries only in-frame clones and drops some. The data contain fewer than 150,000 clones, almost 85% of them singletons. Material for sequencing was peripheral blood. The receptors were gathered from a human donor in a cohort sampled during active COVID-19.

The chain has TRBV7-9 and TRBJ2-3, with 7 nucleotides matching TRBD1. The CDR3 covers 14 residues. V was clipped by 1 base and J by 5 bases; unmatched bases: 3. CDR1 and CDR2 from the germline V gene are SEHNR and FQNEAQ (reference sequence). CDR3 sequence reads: CASSLGGGLDTQYF. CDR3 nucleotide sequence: TGTGCCAGCAGCTTAGGAGGGGGCTTAGATACGCAGTATTTT.

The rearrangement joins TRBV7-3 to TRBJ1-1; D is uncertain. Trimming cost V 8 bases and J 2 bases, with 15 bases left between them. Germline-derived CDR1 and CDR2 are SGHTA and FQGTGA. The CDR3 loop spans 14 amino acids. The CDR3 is CASVLNSANTEAFF. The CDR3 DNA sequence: TGTGCCAGCGTACTTAACAGTGCCAACACTGAAGCTTTCTTT.

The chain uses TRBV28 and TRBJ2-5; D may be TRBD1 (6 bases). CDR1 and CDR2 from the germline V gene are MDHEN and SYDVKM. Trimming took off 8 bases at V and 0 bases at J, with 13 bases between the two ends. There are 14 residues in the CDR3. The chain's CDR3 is CASQLGQYQETQYF. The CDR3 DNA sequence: TGTGCCAGCCAACTAGGACAGTACCAAGAGACCCAGTACTTC. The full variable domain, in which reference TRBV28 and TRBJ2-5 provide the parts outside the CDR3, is DVKVTQSSRYLVKRTGEKVFLECVQDMDHENMFWYRQDPGLGLRLIYFSYDVKMKEKGDIPEGYSVSREKKERFSLILESASTNQTSMYLCASQLGQYQETQYFGPGTRLLVL.

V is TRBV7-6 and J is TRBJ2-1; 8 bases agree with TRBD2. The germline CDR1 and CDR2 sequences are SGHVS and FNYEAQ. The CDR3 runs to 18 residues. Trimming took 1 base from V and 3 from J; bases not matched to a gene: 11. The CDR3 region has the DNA TGTGCCAGCAGCTTAGGATCGCGGGGGGCCGCCTTCTACAATGAGCAGTTCTTC. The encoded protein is CASSLGSRGAAFYNEQFF. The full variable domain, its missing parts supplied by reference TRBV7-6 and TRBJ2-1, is GAGVSQSPRYKVTKRGQDVALRCDPISGHVSLYWYRQALGQGPEFLTYFNYEAQQDKSGLPNDRFSAERPEGSISTLTIQRTEQRDSAMYRCASSLGSRGAAFYNEQFFGPGTRLTVL.

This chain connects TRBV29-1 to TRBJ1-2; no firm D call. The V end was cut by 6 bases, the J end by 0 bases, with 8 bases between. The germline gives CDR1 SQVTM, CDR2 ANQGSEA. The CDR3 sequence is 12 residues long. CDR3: CSVQRPNYGYTF. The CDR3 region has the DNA TGCAGCGTCCAGAGGCCTAACTATGGCTACACCTTC.

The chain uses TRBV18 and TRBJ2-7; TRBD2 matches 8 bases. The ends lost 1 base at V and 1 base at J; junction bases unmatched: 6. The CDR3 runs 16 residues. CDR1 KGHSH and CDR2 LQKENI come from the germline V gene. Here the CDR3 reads CASSPRVAGQSYEQYF. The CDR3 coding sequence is TGTGCCAGCTCACCACGAGTAGCGGGGCAATCCTACGAGCAGTACTTC.

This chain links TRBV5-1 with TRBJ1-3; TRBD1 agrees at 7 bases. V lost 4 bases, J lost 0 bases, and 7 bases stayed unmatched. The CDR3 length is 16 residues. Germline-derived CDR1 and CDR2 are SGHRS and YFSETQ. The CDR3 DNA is TGCGCCAGCAGCCCAGGGGGACAGTTCTCTGGAAACACCATATATTTT. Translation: CASSPGGQFSGNTIYF.

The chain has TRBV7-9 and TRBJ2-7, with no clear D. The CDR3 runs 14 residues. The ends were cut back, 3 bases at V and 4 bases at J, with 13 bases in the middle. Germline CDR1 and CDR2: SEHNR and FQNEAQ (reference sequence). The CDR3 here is CASSFEDLIYEQYF. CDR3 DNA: TGTGCCAGCAGCTTCGAAGACTTAATTTACGAGCAGTACTTC.

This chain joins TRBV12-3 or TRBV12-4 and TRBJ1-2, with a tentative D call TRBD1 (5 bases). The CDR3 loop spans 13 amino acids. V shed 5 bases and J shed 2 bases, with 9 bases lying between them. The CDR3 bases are TGTGCCAGCAGTCCTCGGGGGAACTATGGCTACACCTTC. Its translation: CASSPRGNYGYTF.

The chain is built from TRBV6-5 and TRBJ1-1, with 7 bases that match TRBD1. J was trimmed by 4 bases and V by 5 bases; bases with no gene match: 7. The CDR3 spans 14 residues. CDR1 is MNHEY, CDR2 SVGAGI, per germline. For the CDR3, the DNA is TGTGCCAGCAGTACCCCGGGACAGCTCACTGAAGCTTTCTTT. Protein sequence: CASSTPGQLTEAFF.

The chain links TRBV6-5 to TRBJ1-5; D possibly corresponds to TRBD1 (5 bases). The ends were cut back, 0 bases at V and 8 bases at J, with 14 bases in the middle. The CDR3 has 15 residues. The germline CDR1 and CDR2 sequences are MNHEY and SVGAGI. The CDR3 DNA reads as TGTGCCAGCAGTTACTCGTGGTTGCAAGGGGAGCCCCAGCATTTT. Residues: CASSYSWLQGEPQHF.

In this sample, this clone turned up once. The CDR3, as DNA: TGTGCCAGCAGCCCATCGGGACAGAACTATGGCTACACCTTC. Translated, it gives CASSPSGQNYGYTF. The chain carries TRBV9 and TRBJ1-2, with TRBD1 matching over 7 bases. The V segment lost 4 bases and the J segment 2 bases; nucleotides outside the gene matches: 5. The CDR3 extends over 14 amino acids. CDR1 is SGDLS, CDR2 YYNGEE, per germline.

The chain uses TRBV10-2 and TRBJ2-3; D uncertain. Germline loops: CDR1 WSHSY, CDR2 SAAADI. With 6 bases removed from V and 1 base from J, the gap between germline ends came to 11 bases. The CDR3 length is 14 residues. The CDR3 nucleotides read TGCGCCAGCAGATTTGGCGGAGGCACAGATACGCAGTATTTT. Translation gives CASRFGGGTDTQYF.

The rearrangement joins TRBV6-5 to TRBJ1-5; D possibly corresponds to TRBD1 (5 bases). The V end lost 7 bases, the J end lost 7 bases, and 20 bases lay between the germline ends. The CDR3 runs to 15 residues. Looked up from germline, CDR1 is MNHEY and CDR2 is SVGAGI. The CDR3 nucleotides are TGTGCCAGCAAGAATTCACAGGCTCAAAGGCAGCCCCAGCATTTT. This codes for CASKNSQAQRQPQHF.

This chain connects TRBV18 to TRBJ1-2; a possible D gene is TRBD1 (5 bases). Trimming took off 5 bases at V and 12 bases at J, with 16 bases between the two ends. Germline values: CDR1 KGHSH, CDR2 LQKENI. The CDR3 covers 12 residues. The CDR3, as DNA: TGTGCCAGCTCATCCACGGCGGGGCAGGACACCTTC. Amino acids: CASSSTAGQDTF.

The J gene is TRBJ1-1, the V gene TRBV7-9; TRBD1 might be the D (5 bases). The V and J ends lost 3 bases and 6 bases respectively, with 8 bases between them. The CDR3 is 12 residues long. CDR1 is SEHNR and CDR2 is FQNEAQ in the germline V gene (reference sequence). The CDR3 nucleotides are TGTGCCAGCAGCTTTGACAGAGCTGAAGCTTTCTTT. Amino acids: CASSFDRAEAFF.

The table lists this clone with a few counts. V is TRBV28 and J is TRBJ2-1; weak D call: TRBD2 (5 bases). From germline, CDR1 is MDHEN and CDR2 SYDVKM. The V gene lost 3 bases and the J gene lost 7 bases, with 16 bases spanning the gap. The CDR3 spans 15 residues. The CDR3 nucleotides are TGTGCCAGCAGTTTGGGAGTAAGCCGTCTGAATGAGCAGTTCTTC. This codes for CASSLGVSRLNEQFF. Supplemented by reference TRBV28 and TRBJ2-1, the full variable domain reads DVKVTQSSRYLVKRTGEKVFLECVQDMDHENMFWYRQDPGLGLRLIYFSYDVKMKEKGDIPEGYSVSREKKERFSLILESASTNQTSMYLCASSLGVSRLNEQFFGPGTRLTVL.

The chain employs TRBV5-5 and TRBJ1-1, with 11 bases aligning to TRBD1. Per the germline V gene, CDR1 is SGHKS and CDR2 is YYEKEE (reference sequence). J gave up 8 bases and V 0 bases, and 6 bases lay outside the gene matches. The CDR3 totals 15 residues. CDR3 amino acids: CASSLGTGGRREAFF. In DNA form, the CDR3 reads TGTGCCAGCAGCTTGGGGACAGGGGGCAGGCGGGAAGCTTTCTTT.

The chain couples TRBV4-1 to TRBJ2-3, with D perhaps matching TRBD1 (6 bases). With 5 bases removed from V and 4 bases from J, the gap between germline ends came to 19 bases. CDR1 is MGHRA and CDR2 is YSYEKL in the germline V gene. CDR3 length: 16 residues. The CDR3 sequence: CASSYRREQGADTQYF. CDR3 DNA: TGCGCCAGCAGCTACCGGCGAGAACAGGGAGCAGATACGCAGTATTTT.

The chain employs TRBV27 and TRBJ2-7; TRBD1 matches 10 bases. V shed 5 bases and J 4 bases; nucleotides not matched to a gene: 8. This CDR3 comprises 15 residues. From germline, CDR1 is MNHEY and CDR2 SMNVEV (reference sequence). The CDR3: CASSPAGQGPYEQYF. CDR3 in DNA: TGTGCCAGCAGTCCCGCGGGACAGGGGCCGTACGAGCAGTACTTC.

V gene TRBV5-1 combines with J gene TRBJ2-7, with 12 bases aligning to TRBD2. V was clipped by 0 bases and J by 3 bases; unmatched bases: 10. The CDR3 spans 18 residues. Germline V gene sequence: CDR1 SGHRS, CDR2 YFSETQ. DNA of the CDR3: TGCGCCAGCAGCTTGGGAACTAGCGGGGGGAACACCCACTACGAGCAGTACTTC. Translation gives CASSLGTSGGNTHYEQYF. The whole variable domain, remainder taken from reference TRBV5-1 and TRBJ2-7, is KAGVTQTPRYLIKTRGQQVTLSCSPISGHRSVSWYQQTPGQGLQFLFEYFSETQRNKGNFPGRFSGRQFSNSRSEMNVSTLELGDSALYLCASSLGTSGGNTHYEQYFGPGTRLTVT.

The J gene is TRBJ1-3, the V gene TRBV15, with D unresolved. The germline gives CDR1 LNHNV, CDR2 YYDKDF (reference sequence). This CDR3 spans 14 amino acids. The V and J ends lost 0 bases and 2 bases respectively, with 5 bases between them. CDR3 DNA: TGTGCCACCAGCAGAGATACAGCTGGAAACACCATATATTTT. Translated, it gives CATSRDTAGNTIYF.

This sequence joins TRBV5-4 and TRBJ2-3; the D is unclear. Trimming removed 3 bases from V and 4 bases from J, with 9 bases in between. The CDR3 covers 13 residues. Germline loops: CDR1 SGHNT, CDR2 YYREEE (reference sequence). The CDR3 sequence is CASSSRVADTQYF. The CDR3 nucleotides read TGTGCCAGCAGCTCCCGGGTTGCAGATACGCAGTATTTT.

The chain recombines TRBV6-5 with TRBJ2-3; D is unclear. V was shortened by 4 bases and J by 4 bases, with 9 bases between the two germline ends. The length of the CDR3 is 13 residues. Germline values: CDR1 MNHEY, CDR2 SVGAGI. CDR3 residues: CASSFWSADTQYF. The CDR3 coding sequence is TGTGCCAGCAGTTTTTGGAGCGCAGATACGCAGTATTTT.

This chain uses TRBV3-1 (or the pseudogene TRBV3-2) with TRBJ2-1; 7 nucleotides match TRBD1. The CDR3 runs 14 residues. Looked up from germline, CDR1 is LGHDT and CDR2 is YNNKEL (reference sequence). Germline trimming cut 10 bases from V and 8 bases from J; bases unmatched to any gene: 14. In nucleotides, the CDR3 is TGTGCCACCACCCGACAGGGTATGGCCGATGAGCAGTTCTTC. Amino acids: CATTRQGMADEQFF.

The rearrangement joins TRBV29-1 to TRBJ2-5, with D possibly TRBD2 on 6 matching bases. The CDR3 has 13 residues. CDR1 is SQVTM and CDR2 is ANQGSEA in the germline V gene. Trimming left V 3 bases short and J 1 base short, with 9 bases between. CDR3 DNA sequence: TGCAGCGTTGATTACGGGGGCCAAGAGACCCAGTACTTC. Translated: CSVDYGGQETQYF.

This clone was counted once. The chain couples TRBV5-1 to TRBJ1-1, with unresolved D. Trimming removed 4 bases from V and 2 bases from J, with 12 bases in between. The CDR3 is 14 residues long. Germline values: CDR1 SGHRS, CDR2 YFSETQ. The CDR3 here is CASSPRPTNTEAFF. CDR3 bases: TGCGCCAGCAGCCCCCGACCGACAAACACTGAAGCTTTCTTT. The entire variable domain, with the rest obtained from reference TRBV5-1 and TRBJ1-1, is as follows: KAGVTQTPRYLIKTRGQQVTLSCSPISGHRSVSWYQQTPGQGLQFLFEYFSETQRNKGNFPGRFSGRQFSNSRSEMNVSTLELGDSALYLCASSPRPTNTEAFFGQGTRLTVV.